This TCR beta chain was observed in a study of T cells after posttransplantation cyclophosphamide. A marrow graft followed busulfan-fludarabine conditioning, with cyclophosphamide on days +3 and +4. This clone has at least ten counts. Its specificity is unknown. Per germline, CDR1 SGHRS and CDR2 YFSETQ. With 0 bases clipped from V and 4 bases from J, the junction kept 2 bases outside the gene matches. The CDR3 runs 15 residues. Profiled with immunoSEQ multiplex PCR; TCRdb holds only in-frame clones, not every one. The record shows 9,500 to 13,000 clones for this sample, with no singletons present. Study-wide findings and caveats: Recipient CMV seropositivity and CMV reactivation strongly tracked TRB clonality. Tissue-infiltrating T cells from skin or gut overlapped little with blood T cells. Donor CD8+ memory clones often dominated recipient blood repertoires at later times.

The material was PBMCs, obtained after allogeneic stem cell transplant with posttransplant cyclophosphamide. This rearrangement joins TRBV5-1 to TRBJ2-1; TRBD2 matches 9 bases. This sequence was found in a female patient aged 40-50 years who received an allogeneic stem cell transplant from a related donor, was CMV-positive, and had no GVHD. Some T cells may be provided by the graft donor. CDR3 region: CASSLVAGGYNEQFF. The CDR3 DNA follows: TGCGCCAGCAGCTTGGTTGCGGGGGGGTACAATGAGCAGTTCTTC.